These T cell receptor beta chains were read from a single sample in a study of T cells in Graves' hyperthyroidism and ophthalmopathy. TCRdb ran MiXCR on the multiplex PCR reads and lists one entry per CDR3 protein. There are roughly 170,000 distinct CDR3 sequences in the sample; about a sixth occur only once, and 25% to 35% lies in the top ten. Input material: blood. Receptor source: a woman between 45 and 60 years old with Graves' hyperthyroidism. Both conserved end residues are part of each CDR3. D genes are given only for firm matches. Clone size is shown for a subset of rows, as once, few, many or a class of expanded clone.

j_gene	d_gene	v_gene	abundance	CDR3nt	CDR3aa
TRBJ1-5	.	TRBV25-1	many	TGTGCCAGCAGTGAGGCCGGGACATCTAGGCCCCAGCATTTT	CASSEAGTSRPQHF
TRBJ2-7	.	TRBV6-1	many	TGTGCCAGCAGTGAGTCCCTTGGGGTATTCTACGAGCAGTACTTC	CASSESLGVFYEQYF
TRBJ1-1	.	TRBV11-2	many	TGTGCCAGCAGCCCCTTCGGCAGGGGTAAAGGCACTGAAGCTTTCTTT	CASSPFGRGKGTEAFF
TRBJ1-4	.	TRBV28	many	TGTGCCAGCAGTTCCTGGACAGCGACAGCAACTAATGAAAAACTGTTTTTT	CASSSWTATATNEKLFF
TRBJ2-1	TRBD2	TRBV7-9	few	TGTGCCAGCAGCTTAGTCGGGGTAACCGGGGGGGCCCGGTACAATGAGCAGTTCTTC	CASSLVGVTGGARYNEQFF
TRBJ2-2	.	TRBV12-3/TRBV12-4	many	TGTGCCAGCAGTTTAGCCCGGGGACTGTCCGCGAACACCGGGGAGCTGTTTTTT	CASSLARGLSANTGELFF
TRBJ2-7	TRBD1	TRBV28	many	TGTGCCAGCAGTTTATGGGGACAGGCTCCCTCCTACGAGCAGTACTTC	CASSLWGQAPSYEQYF
TRBJ2-7	.	TRBV5-1	many	TGCGCCAGCAGCTCCGCCGGGGGAAACAGGGCCTACGAGCAGTACTTC	CASSSAGGNRAYEQYF
TRBJ1-5	TRBD1	TRBV6-6	many	TGTGCCAGCAGTTACTCGGCCGGGACAGGGGGCGATCAGCCCCAGCATTTT	CASSYSAGTGGDQPQHF
TRBJ2-7	TRBD2	TRBV14	.	TGTGCCAGCAGCCACCCAGCGGGGCTGTCTCCGGGAGAGCAGTACTTC	CASSHPAGLSPGEQYF
TRBJ1-3	.	TRBV5-1	many	TGCGCCAGCAGCTTGGAGGCAGGAAACACCATATATTTT	CASSLEAGNTIYF
TRBJ1-3	TRBD1	TRBV12-5	many	TGTGCTAGTCAGGGGGTTGGAAACACCATATATTTT	CASQGVGNTIYF
TRBJ2-3	.	TRBV7-6	.	TGTGCCAGCAGCTTAGGCCTGGGGGAGGCAGATACGCAGTATTTT	CASSLGLGEADTQYF
TRBJ1-2	TRBD1	TRBV4-1	.	TGCGCCAGCAGCCAGCCACCGGGACAGGGGGCAAACTATGGCTACACCTTC	CASSQPPGQGANYGYTF
TRBJ1-1	TRBD1	TRBV7-8	few	TGTGCCAGCAGCTCTACAGGGGTTTTGACCACTAAAGCTTTCTTT	CASSSTGVLTTKAFF
TRBJ1-6	.	TRBV7-9	many	TGTGCCAGCAGCCTCCCCCAGAGGCATTCACCCCTCCACTTT	CASSLPQRHSPLHF
TRBJ1-1	.	TRBV18	few	TGTGCCAGCTCACCATTAAGTGGTGCTGAAGCTTTCTTT	CASSPLSGAEAFF
TRBJ1-5	.	TRBV6-2/TRBV6-3	many	TGTGCCAGCAGTTACAGTCGGGGAACAGGCAATCAGCCCCAGCATTTT	CASSYSRGTGNQPQHF
TRBJ2-6	TRBD1	TRBV20-1	many	TGCAGTGCTAGGGGACAGGGGGTAGATGGGGCCAACGTCCTGACTTTC	CSARGQGVDGANVLTF
TRBJ2-1	.	TRBV20-1	many	TGCAGTGCTAGCGCAGGGGGGATATACAATGAGCAGTTCTTC	CSASAGGIYNEQFF
TRBJ2-1	.	TRBV6-5	many	TGTGCCAGCAGTTACTCGATCAGGGGGGGGAATGAGCAGTTCTTC	CASSYSIRGGNEQFF
TRBJ2-7	.	TRBV20-1	many	TGCAGTGCGACCCGGGGTGGCGAGCAGTACTTC	CSATRGGEQYF
TRBJ2-2	.	TRBV20-1	.	TGCAGTGTTCGGAGGACCTCGCGGACCGGGGAGCTGTTTTTT	CSVRRTSRTGELFF
TRBJ1-1	.	TRBV10-3	many	TGTGCCATCAGCAATACTTTGGTGGGACGAAAGAACACTGAAGCTTTCTTT	CAISNTLVGRKNTEAFF
TRBJ2-7	.	TRBV6-1	many	TGTGCCAGCCTCAGGGACAACTACGAGCAGTACTTC	CASLRDNYEQYF
TRBJ2-1	TRBD2	TRBV4-1	.	TGCGCCAGCAGCCAAAGCCCGGAGCGAGCGGGGGGACACGACAATGAGCAGTTCTTC	CASSQSPERAGGHDNEQFF
TRBJ2-5	.	TRBV28	many	TGTGCCAGCAGTCCCAATCGGATACAAGAGACCCAGTACTTC	CASSPNRIQETQYF
TRBJ1-1	TRBD1	TRBV18	many	TGTGCCAGCTCACCGGACAGGGCCACTGAAGCTTTCTTT	CASSPDRATEAFF
TRBJ1-6	.	TRBV2	many	TGTGCCAGCAGGGGGGAGGGCCGATCACCCCTCCACTTT	CASRGEGRSPLHF
TRBJ2-5	.	TRBV7-9	.	TGTGCCAGCAGCTTTGTCGGGACAGAGACCCAGTACTTC	CASSFVGTETQYF
TRBJ1-1	TRBD1	TRBV7-9	many	TGTGCCAGCAGCCAGCGAGGGGGCGAAGGTGAAGCTTTCTTT	CASSQRGGEGEAFF
TRBJ2-7	TRBD1	TRBV12-5	many	TGTGCTAGTGGTTTGTTTACCCGGGACAGGGGCAATCTAGCCTCCTGCGAGCAGTACTTC	CASGLFTRDRGNLASCEQYF
TRBJ2-1	TRBD2	TRBV20-1	.	TGCAGTGCTAGACCGCTAGCGGGGAGATACAATGAGCAGTTCTTC	CSARPLAGRYNEQFF
TRBJ1-2	.	TRBV11-2	.	TGTGCCAGCAGCCCGGTACAGAACTATGGCTACACCTTC	CASSPVQNYGYTF
TRBJ1-6	.	TRBV5-6	many	TGTGCCAGCAGCCTGGGGGCCTCTTCACCCCTCCACTTT	CASSLGASSPLHF
TRBJ2-1	TRBD2	TRBV5-1	many	TGCGCCAGCAGCTTGGAGGGACTACACAATGAGCAGTTCTTC	CASSLEGLHNEQFF
TRBJ2-5	.	TRBV5-8	many	TGTGCCAGCAGCTTGGATGGGGGACTCCAAGAGACCCAGTACTTC	CASSLDGGLQETQYF
TRBJ2-5	.	TRBV4-1	.	TGCGCCAGCAGCCAAGCCCCGGGTGCGGAGACCCAGTACTTC	CASSQAPGAETQYF
TRBJ1-1	.	TRBV14	.	TGTGCCAGCAGCCCCGCCCCCCGGGGGATGAACACTGAAGCTTTCTTT	CASSPAPRGMNTEAFF
TRBJ2-2	.	TRBV25-1	many	TGTGCCTGCAGTGTGGTAACGGGGGAGCTGTTTTTT	CACSVVTGELFF
TRBJ2-2	TRBD2	TRBV4-3	.	TGCGCCAGCAGCCCTCGACTAGCGGGGGCCTCGAACACCGGGGAGCTGTTTTTT	CASSPRLAGASNTGELFF
TRBJ2-2	.	TRBV13	many	TGTGCCAGCACCTCTCGCAGACTAGTCAGAAACACCGGGGAGCTGTTTTTT	CASTSRRLVRNTGELFF
TRBJ1-5	TRBD1	TRBV2	many	TGTGCCAGCAGCCAGGGGGCTGGGCAGCCCCAGCATTTT	CASSQGAGQPQHF
TRBJ2-7	TRBD2	TRBV20-1	few	TGCAGTGCTAGTAGCGGGGGGGCGCCCGAGCAGTACTTC	CSASSGGAPEQYF
TRBJ2-5	.	TRBV5-1	.	TGCGCCAGCAGCTGGACTGTGGGGGCGGGAGAGACCCAGTACTTC	CASSWTVGAGETQYF
TRBJ2-1	.	TRBV24-1	few	TGTGCCACCAGTGATTTGTCTAAGGGAGCCGCGAAGGGTGAGCAGTTCTTC	CATSDLSKGAAKGEQFF
TRBJ1-1	TRBD1	TRBV29-1	many	TGCAGCGTTACCACAGGGGGCTTGGACACTGAAGCTTTCTTT	CSVTTGGLDTEAFF
TRBJ1-4	TRBD1	TRBV19	many	TGTGCCAGTAGGGACAGGGGGTCGAATGAAAAACTGTTTTTT	CASRDRGSNEKLFF
TRBJ2-7	.	TRBV5-1	many	TGCGCCAGCAGCTTTTTTTCGGGGCCCTACGAGCAGTACTTC	CASSFFSGPYEQYF
TRBJ2-3	TRBD2	TRBV3-1	.	TGTGCCAGCAGCCAAGGGAGCGGGGGGGCCAGAACAGATACGCAGTATTTT	CASSQGSGGARTDTQYF
TRBJ2-3	TRBD1	TRBV28	many	TGTGCCAGCAGAACGATCACAGGGGTCGGGGATACGCAGTATTTT	CASRTITGVGDTQYF
TRBJ1-2	.	TRBV6-1	many	TGTGCCAGCAGTGATTGGACAGCGTCCTATAACTATGGCTACACCTTC	CASSDWTASYNYGYTF
TRBJ1-6	.	TRBV6-1	many	TGTGCCAGCACGCTGACAGCTAATCTTAATTCACCCCTCCACTTT	CASTLTANLNSPLHF
TRBJ2-5	.	TRBV18	many	TGTGCCAGCTCACCGGGGGAGACCCAGTACTTC	CASSPGETQYF
TRBJ2-7	.	TRBV9	.	TGTGCCAGCAGCGTAGCCCTGGGACTCCTCGAAGGCAAGCAGTACTTC	CASSVALGLLEGKQYF
TRBJ2-5	.	TRBV20-1	many	TGCAGTGCTAGAGACCCCGAACGACTAGAGACCCAGTACTTC	CSARDPERLETQYF
TRBJ2-3	TRBD2	TRBV20-1	many	TGCAGTGCCTCTACCGGGGGGGTCACAGATACGCAGTATTTT	CSASTGGVTDTQYF
TRBJ1-1	.	TRBV4-1	few	TGCGCCAGCAGCCAATTTATGACAGTTTTGAACACTGAAGCTTTCTTT	CASSQFMTVLNTEAFF
TRBJ1-5	TRBD1	TRBV5-1	many	TGCGCCAGCAGCATGACAGGGGATAGCAATCAGCCCCAGCATTTT	CASSMTGDSNQPQHF